The rows below give T cell receptor beta chains drawn from one sample of a study of identifying expanded T cells in peripheral blood. Generated by immunoSEQ multiplex PCR, the TCRdb table keeps only in-frame clones and is missing some. Among about 100,000 clones listed, about 87% were seen once. The source material was blood. The receptor source for this set is a person between 18 and 75 years old in good health. The CDR3 runs from the conserved cysteine through the conserved F or W. Fields, in order: clone size, J gene, V gene, D gene, CDR3 DNA, CDR3 protein. The D gene is left open where the match is weak. Clone size is stated in some rows and not others, as once, few, many or a class when expanded.

abundance: .
j_gene: TRBJ2-1
v_gene: TRBV9
d_gene: TRBD2
CDR3nt: TGTGCCAGCAGCGTAGCATCAGCGGGATCTTACAATGAGCAGTTCTTC
CDR3aa: CASSVASAGSYNEQFF

abundance: .
j_gene: TRBJ2-1
v_gene: TRBV14
d_gene: .
CDR3nt: TGTGCCAGCAGTAGGGGAGTCTACAATGAGCAGTTCTTC
CDR3aa: CASSRGVYNEQFF

abundance: .
j_gene: TRBJ1-5
v_gene: TRBV6-5
d_gene: TRBD1
CDR3nt: TGTGCCAGCGGGACAGGGGGCTGGAATCAGCCCCAGCATTTT
CDR3aa: CASGTGGWNQPQHF

abundance: .
j_gene: TRBJ2-5
v_gene: TRBV7-9
d_gene: TRBD1
CDR3nt: TGTGCCAGCAGCACCCGGGACAGAGAGACCCAGTACTTC
CDR3aa: CASSTRDRETQYF

abundance: .
j_gene: TRBJ1-2
v_gene: TRBV6-6
d_gene: .
CDR3nt: TGTGCCAGCAGTTACTCCGGCAGGCTCATCTATGGCTACACCTTC
CDR3aa: CASSYSGRLIYGYTF

abundance: .
j_gene: TRBJ1-2
v_gene: TRBV5-5
d_gene: TRBD1
CDR3nt: TGTGCCAGCAGCTTGGGGACAGGGAAACTCTATGGCTACACCTTC
CDR3aa: CASSLGTGKLYGYTF

abundance: .
j_gene: TRBJ2-5
v_gene: TRBV5-1
d_gene: .
CDR3nt: TGCGCCAGCAGCTTGGCGCCCAAAGAGACCCAGTACTTC
CDR3aa: CASSLAPKETQYF

abundance: .
j_gene: TRBJ2-5
v_gene: TRBV7-2
d_gene: .
CDR3nt: TGTGCCAGCAGCTCGGATCGGGACCCTAGGGAAGAGACCCAGTACTTC
CDR3aa: CASSSDRDPREETQYF

abundance: once
j_gene: TRBJ1-2
v_gene: TRBV6-6
d_gene: .
CDR3nt: TGTGCCAGCAGCCAGAGGGGTTATGGCTACACCTTC
CDR3aa: CASSQRGYGYTF

abundance: .
j_gene: TRBJ2-7
v_gene: TRBV7-2
d_gene: .
CDR3nt: TGTGCCAGCAGCCCACAGCAGACTGATTACGAGCAGTACTTC
CDR3aa: CASSPQQTDYEQYF

abundance: .
j_gene: TRBJ1-4
v_gene: TRBV19
d_gene: .
CDR3nt: TGTGCCAGTAGTCTTGGACAATCGACGAGGAAACTGTTTTTT
CDR3aa: CASSLGQSTRKLFF

abundance: .
j_gene: TRBJ1-2
v_gene: TRBV14
d_gene: .
CDR3nt: TGTGCCAGCAGCCAAGTACCCTCATATGGCTACACCTTC
CDR3aa: CASSQVPSYGYTF

abundance: .
j_gene: TRBJ1-1
v_gene: TRBV10-3
d_gene: TRBD1
CDR3nt: TGTGCCATCAGTGCCTTCCAGGGGGACACTGAAGCTTTCTTT
CDR3aa: CAISAFQGDTEAFF

abundance: .
j_gene: TRBJ1-5
v_gene: TRBV2
d_gene: .
CDR3nt: TGTGCCCAAAGGACATCTAGCAATCAGCCCCAGCATTTT
CDR3aa: CAQRTSSNQPQHF

abundance: .
j_gene: TRBJ1-1
v_gene: TRBV11-3
d_gene: .
CDR3nt: TGTGCCAGCAGGCACACCCTAGGACGAACCCCTGAAGCTTTCTTT
CDR3aa: CASRHTLGRTPEAFF

abundance: once
j_gene: TRBJ2-3
v_gene: TRBV18
d_gene: TRBD2
CDR3nt: TGTGCCAGCTCGCCCCTAGCGGGGGGCACAGATACGCAGTATTTT
CDR3aa: CASSPLAGGTDTQYF

abundance: .
j_gene: TRBJ2-7
v_gene: TRBV2
d_gene: .
CDR3nt: TGTGCCAGCAGTGACTGGGGCAGCTCCTACGAGCAGTACTTC
CDR3aa: CASSDWGSSYEQYF

abundance: .
j_gene: TRBJ2-7
v_gene: TRBV5-1
d_gene: TRBD1
CDR3nt: TGCGCCAGCAGCTCCACAGGGGTAGGGGAGCAGTACTTC
CDR3aa: CASSSTGVGEQYF

abundance: .
j_gene: TRBJ1-1
v_gene: TRBV6-1
d_gene: .
CDR3nt: TGTGCCAGCAGTCGCAGGGGCGCCCTTAGGGCTGAAGCTTTCTTT
CDR3aa: CASSRRGALRAEAFF

abundance: .
j_gene: TRBJ2-5
v_gene: TRBV4-1
d_gene: .
CDR3nt: TGCGCCAGCAGCCGGGATAGGCTAGCGATCCTTGAGACCCAGTACTTC
CDR3aa: CASSRDRLAILETQYF

abundance: .
j_gene: TRBJ1-1
v_gene: TRBV11-1
d_gene: .
CDR3nt: TGTGCCAGCAGCTTGAGTGGGAGGAACACTGAAGCTTTCTTT
CDR3aa: CASSLSGRNTEAFF

abundance: .
j_gene: TRBJ2-3
v_gene: TRBV5-1
d_gene: .
CDR3nt: TGCGCCAGCAGCTTGGGGGGAAAGACCACAGATACGCAGTATTTT
CDR3aa: CASSLGGKTTDTQYF

abundance: .
j_gene: TRBJ1-4
v_gene: TRBV7-5
d_gene: .
CDR3nt: TGTGTCAGAAGCTTAAGGGTACGGATTAATGAAAAACTGTTTTTT
CDR3aa: CVRSLRVRINEKLFF

abundance: .
j_gene: TRBJ2-1
v_gene: TRBV9
d_gene: TRBD1
CDR3nt: TGTGCCAGCAGCGTAGCTGGGACAGGGGACAATGAGCAGTTCTTC
CDR3aa: CASSVAGTGDNEQFF

abundance: .
j_gene: TRBJ1-1
v_gene: TRBV5-4
d_gene: TRBD1
CDR3nt: TGCGCCAGCAGCCATACACAGGGGGGGACTGAAGCTTTCTTT
CDR3aa: CASSHTQGGTEAFF

abundance: .
j_gene: TRBJ2-3
v_gene: TRBV5-4
d_gene: .
CDR3nt: TGTGCCAGCAGCTTGGAACTTGACACAGATACGCAGTATTTT
CDR3aa: CASSLELDTDTQYF

abundance: .
j_gene: TRBJ2-3
v_gene: TRBV7-8
d_gene: TRBD2
CDR3nt: TGTGCCAGCAGCTTAGAAGCGGGAGGGCGTAAGCAGTATTTT
CDR3aa: CASSLEAGGRKQYF

abundance: once
j_gene: TRBJ1-2
v_gene: TRBV2
d_gene: .
CDR3nt: TGTGCCAGCATTGACAGGCGATCAGCTGGCTACACCTTC
CDR3aa: CASIDRRSAGYTF

abundance: .
j_gene: TRBJ2-7
v_gene: TRBV7-9
d_gene: .
CDR3nt: TGTGCCAGCAGCTTAGGACGCGAGCAGTACTTC
CDR3aa: CASSLGREQYF

abundance: .
j_gene: TRBJ2-5
v_gene: TRBV10-2
d_gene: .
CDR3nt: TGCGCCAGCCTTGGGGGGCGGGGGAGTAGAGAGACCCAGTACTTC
CDR3aa: CASLGGRGSRETQYF

abundance: .
j_gene: TRBJ2-5
v_gene: TRBV18
d_gene: .
CDR3nt: TGTGCCAGCTCACCAAAGGAGACCCAGTACTTC
CDR3aa: CASSPKETQYF

abundance: .
j_gene: TRBJ1-5
v_gene: TRBV27
d_gene: .
CDR3nt: TGTGCCAGCAGTTTACAGCTAGGGGAAAATCAGCCCCAGCATTTT
CDR3aa: CASSLQLGENQPQHF

abundance: .
j_gene: TRBJ2-7
v_gene: TRBV18
d_gene: TRBD1
CDR3nt: TGTGCCAGCTCTCCCGGACAGGGGCGACTCCCGTTGGAGCAGTACTTC
CDR3aa: CASSPGQGRLPLEQYF